This is a list of T cell receptor beta chains from one sample in a study of cytomegalovirus exposure and HLA in healthy donors. Measured with immunoSEQ multiplex PCR; TCRdb has only the in-frame clones, and not every one. The top ten clones hold 3% to 4% of a sample with 120,000 or so clones, approximately 71% of them seen once. Material: PBMCs. The receptors shown here come from a woman between 50 and 59 years old in good health and CMV-seronegative. CDR3s include the opening cysteine and the closing phenylalanine or tryptophan. The order of the fields is D gene, V gene, clone size, J gene, CDR3 DNA, CDR3 protein. A D gene is named only where the DNA matches it firmly. Clone size appears in some rows only: once, few, many, or a class for an expanded clone.

D gene: .
V gene: TRBV6-1
clone size: .
J gene: TRBJ1-4
CDR3 DNA: TGTGCCAGCAGCGCCGGGGGGGCAACTAATGAAAAACTGTTTTTT
CDR3 protein: CASSAGGATNEKLFF

D gene: .
V gene: TRBV7-2
clone size: .
J gene: TRBJ2-7
CDR3 DNA: TGTGCCAGCAGCTTAAGGTGGGAGGTTAACGAGCAGTACTTC
CDR3 protein: CASSLRWEVNEQYF

D gene: TRBD1
V gene: TRBV7-9
clone size: few
J gene: TRBJ2-1
CDR3 DNA: TGTTCCAGCAGCTTAGTAGGACAGGGGAGGAATGAGCAGTTCTTC
CDR3 protein: CSSSLVGQGRNEQFF

D gene: .
V gene: TRBV19
clone size: .
J gene: TRBJ1-5
CDR3 DNA: TGTGCCAGTAGTATGAATAGCGGCAGGGCCCCCTATAGCAATCAGCCCCAGCATTTT
CDR3 protein: CASSMNSGRAPYSNQPQHF

D gene: .
V gene: TRBV5-5
clone size: .
J gene: TRBJ1-3
CDR3 DNA: TGTGCCAGCTTAACGGGAGACTCTGGAAACACCATATATTTT
CDR3 protein: CASLTGDSGNTIYF

D gene: .
V gene: TRBV30
clone size: few
J gene: TRBJ1-5
CDR3 DNA: TGTGCCTGGAGTGTACTATCAGGGCCGCATCAGCCCCAGCATTTT
CDR3 protein: CAWSVLSGPHQPQHF

D gene: TRBD1
V gene: TRBV6-1
clone size: .
J gene: TRBJ1-4
CDR3 DNA: TGTGCCAGCAGTGAAGGGAGAACTACAGGGGAACGATTTTTT
CDR3 protein: CASSEGRTTGERFF

D gene: TRBD1
V gene: TRBV18
clone size: .
J gene: TRBJ1-5
CDR3 DNA: TGTGCTAGCTCACCAGGGGGCAGAGACGATCAGCCCCAGCATTTT
CDR3 protein: CASSPGGRDDQPQHF

D gene: TRBD2
V gene: TRBV10-3
clone size: .
J gene: TRBJ2-5
CDR3 DNA: TGTGCCATCAGCCCCCTAGCGGGAGGGACCCAAGAGACCCAGTACTTC
CDR3 protein: CAISPLAGGTQETQYF

D gene: .
V gene: TRBV6-5
clone size: .
J gene: TRBJ1-4
CDR3 DNA: TGTGCCAGCAGTTACGGGGGGAAGGATGAAAAACTGTTTTTT
CDR3 protein: CASSYGGKDEKLFF

D gene: TRBD1
V gene: TRBV29-1
clone size: .
J gene: TRBJ1-1
CDR3 DNA: TGCAGCGCAAAGACAGGGGCATCGCCTGAAGCTTTCTTT
CDR3 protein: CSAKTGASPEAFF

D gene: .
V gene: TRBV10-3
clone size: .
J gene: TRBJ1-6
CDR3 DNA: TGTGCCATCAGTGACGAGTGGCAAGGGGTGGGTTCACCCCTCCACTTT
CDR3 protein: CAISDEWQGVGSPLHF

D gene: TRBD1
V gene: TRBV19
clone size: few
J gene: TRBJ1-4
CDR3 DNA: TGTGCCAGTAGTAGAGTAGGGACAGATGAAAAACTGTTTTTT
CDR3 protein: CASSRVGTDEKLFF

D gene: TRBD1
V gene: TRBV15
clone size: once
J gene: TRBJ1-1
CDR3 DNA: TGTGCCACCAGCAGAGGAGGGGGCCTGAACACTGAAGCTTTCTTT
CDR3 protein: CATSRGGGLNTEAFF

D gene: TRBD1
V gene: TRBV19
clone size: .
J gene: TRBJ2-5
CDR3 DNA: TGTGCCAGTAGTCCCTCGACAGGGGCGCCAGCGGAGACCCAGTACTTC
CDR3 protein: CASSPSTGAPAETQYF

D gene: TRBD2
V gene: TRBV5-8
clone size: .
J gene: TRBJ2-3
CDR3 DNA: TGTGCCAGCAGCTTAAGACTAGCAGGGTCAGATACGCAGTATTTT
CDR3 protein: CASSLRLAGSDTQYF

D gene: .
V gene: TRBV29-1
clone size: once
J gene: TRBJ2-5
CDR3 DNA: TGCAGCGTTGTCCCCCTGCGGGATCAAGAGACCCAGTACTTC
CDR3 protein: CSVVPLRDQETQYF

D gene: .
V gene: TRBV7-2
clone size: once
J gene: TRBJ1-3
CDR3 DNA: TGTGCCAGCAGGCCCACAGAAGCAACCATATATTTT
CDR3 protein: CASRPTEATIYF

D gene: .
V gene: TRBV6-5
clone size: .
J gene: TRBJ1-5
CDR3 DNA: TGTGCCAGCCGGGATACCTGGAATCAGCCCCAGCATTTT
CDR3 protein: CASRDTWNQPQHF

D gene: TRBD2
V gene: TRBV28
clone size: few
J gene: TRBJ2-3
CDR3 DNA: TGTGCCGGCGGCGGGAGGGGAGGTACGCAGTATTTT
CDR3 protein: CAGGGRGGTQYF

D gene: TRBD2
V gene: TRBV6-5
clone size: .
J gene: TRBJ2-3
CDR3 DNA: TGTGCCAGCAGCCGGACTAGCGGGAGATCAGATACGCAGTATTTT
CDR3 protein: CASSRTSGRSDTQYF

D gene: .
V gene: TRBV2
clone size: .
J gene: TRBJ2-7
CDR3 DNA: TGTGCCAGCAGTCCCCCAGGCAGGGGCGTGGGCGAGCAGTACTTC
CDR3 protein: CASSPPGRGVGEQYF

D gene: TRBD2
V gene: TRBV28
clone size: .
J gene: TRBJ2-1
CDR3 DNA: TGTGCCAGCAGACCACTAGCGGACTCCTACAATGAGCAGTTCTTC
CDR3 protein: CASRPLADSYNEQFF

D gene: .
V gene: TRBV9
clone size: .
J gene: TRBJ2-1
CDR3 DNA: TGTGCCAGCAGCGTAGAAGGTAGCGTATACAATGAGCAGTTCTTC
CDR3 protein: CASSVEGSVYNEQFF

D gene: TRBD1
V gene: TRBV9
clone size: .
J gene: TRBJ2-3
CDR3 DNA: TGTGCCAGCAGCGTACAGGGGGTCACAGATACGCAGTATTTT
CDR3 protein: CASSVQGVTDTQYF

D gene: TRBD2
V gene: TRBV4-3
clone size: .
J gene: TRBJ2-4
CDR3 DNA: TGCGCCAGCAGACCCACTAGCGGGGCAAACATTCAGTACTTC
CDR3 protein: CASRPTSGANIQYF

D gene: .
V gene: TRBV29-1
clone size: .
J gene: TRBJ1-4
CDR3 DNA: TGCAGCGTTGGAGCGGAAGGTGAAAAACTGTTTTTT
CDR3 protein: CSVGAEGEKLFF

D gene: TRBD1
V gene: TRBV7-9
clone size: .
J gene: TRBJ1-1
CDR3 DNA: TGTTCCAGCACCGTCTATATCGGGACAGGGGGCACTGAAGCTTTCTTT
CDR3 protein: CSSTVYIGTGGTEAFF

D gene: .
V gene: TRBV7-9
clone size: .
J gene: TRBJ1-4
CDR3 DNA: TGTGCCAGCAGCGAGGGAGTGGCTAATGAAAAACTGTTTTTT
CDR3 protein: CASSEGVANEKLFF

D gene: TRBD2
V gene: TRBV5-1
clone size: .
J gene: TRBJ2-7
CDR3 DNA: TGCGCCAGCAGCTTGGATTCGGGAGGACCCTACGAGCAGTACTTC
CDR3 protein: CASSLDSGGPYEQYF

D gene: .
V gene: TRBV9
clone size: .
J gene: TRBJ2-3
CDR3 DNA: TGTGCCAACAGCTTAAGTGGCACTAACACAGATACGCAGTATTTT
CDR3 protein: CANSLSGTNTDTQYF

D gene: TRBD2
V gene: TRBV28
clone size: .
J gene: TRBJ2-3
CDR3 DNA: TGTGCCACCGGACTAGCGGCAGATACGCAGTATTTT
CDR3 protein: CATGLAADTQYF

D gene: TRBD2
V gene: TRBV27
clone size: .
J gene: TRBJ2-7
CDR3 DNA: TGTGCCAGCAGTTTGTTCTCGAAAAAGGGTACTAGCGGGAATATGTACGAGCAGTACTTC
CDR3 protein: CASSLFSKKGTSGNMYEQYF

D gene: .
V gene: TRBV28
clone size: .
J gene: TRBJ2-7
CDR3 DNA: TGTGCCAGCAGTTGGCAGGGGCCCTACGAGCAGTACTTC
CDR3 protein: CASSWQGPYEQYF

D gene: .
V gene: TRBV7-9
clone size: few
J gene: TRBJ2-3
CDR3 DNA: TGTGCCAGCAGCTCCCTACCCCATACGCAGTATTTT
CDR3 protein: CASSSLPHTQYF

D gene: TRBD2
V gene: TRBV29-1
clone size: once
J gene: TRBJ2-3
CDR3 DNA: TGCAGCGTTGATGGCACTAGCGGGAGGACAGATACGCAGTATTTT
CDR3 protein: CSVDGTSGRTDTQYF

D gene: TRBD2
V gene: TRBV5-1
clone size: .
J gene: TRBJ2-2
CDR3 DNA: TGCGCCAGCCAATCGGGGGCTAGCGGGCGGACCGGGGAGCTGTTTTTT
CDR3 protein: CASQSGASGRTGELFF

D gene: TRBD1
V gene: TRBV15
clone size: .
J gene: TRBJ1-2
CDR3 DNA: TGTGCCACCAGGACAGGGGGCGATGGCTACACCTTC
CDR3 protein: CATRTGGDGYTF

D gene: .
V gene: TRBV18
clone size: once
J gene: TRBJ2-5
CDR3 DNA: TGTGCCAGCTCACCACCTGGACAGCCCGAAACCCAGTACTTC
CDR3 protein: CASSPPGQPETQYF

D gene: .
V gene: TRBV13
clone size: .
J gene: TRBJ2-7
CDR3 DNA: TGTGCCAGCAGCCCTAATTTTTTTGGACGTCGGGAAGAGCAGTACTTC
CDR3 protein: CASSPNFFGRREEQYF

D gene: TRBD1
V gene: TRBV10-3
clone size: .
J gene: TRBJ1-1
CDR3 DNA: TGTGCCATCAGCAGGGACAGGGGGAACACTGAAGCTTTCTTT
CDR3 protein: CAISRDRGNTEAFF

D gene: .
V gene: TRBV7-3
clone size: .
J gene: TRBJ2-1
CDR3 DNA: TGTGCCAGCAGCTTTAGCTCCTACAATGAGCAGTTCTTC
CDR3 protein: CASSFSSYNEQFF

D gene: .
V gene: TRBV5-4
clone size: .
J gene: TRBJ2-3
CDR3 DNA: TGTGCCAGCAGCGCCGACGGGGTAACAGATACGCAGTATTTT
CDR3 protein: CASSADGVTDTQYF

D gene: .
V gene: TRBV9
clone size: .
J gene: TRBJ2-2
CDR3 DNA: TGTGCCAGCAGAGGGGGGGTCACCACCGGGGAGCTGTTTTTT
CDR3 protein: CASRGGVTTGELFF

D gene: .
V gene: TRBV5-5
clone size: .
J gene: TRBJ1-1
CDR3 DNA: TGTGCCAGCAGCACCTTGGCACAGATGAACACTGAAGCTTTCTTT
CDR3 protein: CASSTLAQMNTEAFF

D gene: .
V gene: TRBV18
clone size: .
J gene: TRBJ1-1
CDR3 DNA: TGTGCCAGCTCACGAACGGGACAAATGAACACTGAAGCTTTCTTT
CDR3 protein: CASSRTGQMNTEAFF

D gene: TRBD1
V gene: TRBV29-1
clone size: .
J gene: TRBJ1-4
CDR3 DNA: TGCAGCGTCGCAGAGGGCGGGACAGGAACCGAAAAACTGTTTTTT
CDR3 protein: CSVAEGGTGTEKLFF

D gene: .
V gene: TRBV28
clone size: .
J gene: TRBJ1-3
CDR3 DNA: TGTGCCAGCACCTTGGGGCCTGGAAACACCATATATTTT
CDR3 protein: CASTLGPGNTIYF